The 3 T cell receptor beta chains below all came from one sample that was sequenced in a study of cytomegalovirus exposure and HLA in healthy donors. It was with 60 Vbeta and 13 Jbeta primers that the PCR ran. Sequenced by immunoSEQ multiplex PCR; TCRdb stores in-frame clones only, minus some. The sample comprises 150,000 to 200,000 clones, about 88% of which are singletons, and nearly 2% rests with the top ten. Sequenced material: PBMCs. These receptors were taken from a woman younger than 30 in good health and CMV-seronegative.

The gene calls are TRBV29-1 and TRBJ2-2; D may be TRBD1 (5 bases). Germline CDR1 SQVTM, CDR2 ANQGSEA. V was clipped by 0 bases and J by 5 bases, with 10 bases between them. The CDR3 extends over 14 amino acids. CDR3 amino acids: CSVEDDRQTGELFF. CDR3 coding DNA: TGCAGCGTTGAAGACGACCGACAGACCGGGGAGCTGTTTTTT.

The rearrangement links TRBV14 to TRBJ2-7, with 7 bases lining up with TRBD1. The CDR3 sequence is 15 residues long. CDR1 and CDR2 from the germline V gene are SGHDN and FVKESK. J was trimmed by 2 bases and V by 0 bases; bases with no gene match: 4. The CDR3 sequence: CASSQDEGAPYEQYF. CDR3 coding DNA: TGTGCCAGCAGCCAAGATGAGGGGGCACCCTACGAGCAGTACTTC.

The CDR3 is CSVGTEPDTQYF. The CDR3, as DNA: TGCAGCGTTGGGACAGAACCAGATACGCAGTATTTT. This chain uses TRBV29-1 with TRBJ2-3; TRBD1 is a possible D gene (6 bases). The CDR3 has 12 residues. Trimming left V 4 bases short and J 4 bases short, with 9 bases between. CDR1 SQVTM and CDR2 ANQGSEA come from the germline V gene.